Listed here are 25 T cell receptor beta chains from one sample, sequenced in a study of blood T cell repertoires in COVID-19. Sequencing used immunoSEQ multiplex PCR; TCRdb keeps in-frame clones, though not all of them. The repertoire holds 200,000 to 250,000 clones, with approximately 86% as singletons. The source material was PBMCs or T cells enriched from blood (not recorded which). Receptors were obtained from a woman aged 50 to 65 with acute COVID-19.

The genes are TRBV27 and TRBJ2-3; maybe TRBD2 (7 bases). V was shortened by 11 bases and J by 2 bases, with 17 bases between the two germline ends. The CDR3 consists of 14 residues. CDR1 MNHEY and CDR2 SMNVEV come from the germline V gene (reference sequence). CDR3 sequence: CAHGGAGLTDTQYF. The CDR3 DNA reads as TGTGCCCATGGGGGGGCAGGGCTCACAGATACGCAGTATTTT.

V gene TRBV3-1 (or the pseudogene TRBV3-2) combines with J gene TRBJ1-4, with 7 bases lining up with TRBD1. The CDR3 extends over 16 amino acids. J gave up 7 bases and V 4 bases, and 12 bases lay outside the gene matches. Germline CDR1 reads LGHDT; CDR2 reads YNNKEL (reference sequence). CDR3 sequence (DNA): TGTGCCAGCAGCCCTTACCGACAGGGAGCGAGTGAAAAACTGTTTTTT. This codes for CASSPYRQGASEKLFF.

This clone was found once. The CDR3 loop is CASSLVTGQGYTF. CDR3 sequence (DNA): TGCGCCAGCAGCTTGGTGACAGGGCAAGGCTACACCTTC. The chain is built from TRBV5-1 and TRBJ1-2; 7 nucleotides match TRBD1. The trim removed 0 bases at V and 8 bases at J, leaving 4 bases unmatched. The CDR3 is made up of 13 amino acids. CDR1 is SGHRS and CDR2 is YFSETQ in the germline V gene.

The chain links TRBV19 to TRBJ2-2; TRBD2 matches at 8 bases. Germline CDR1 LNHDA, CDR2 SQIVND (reference sequence). The CDR3 covers 15 residues. Trimming took 5 bases from V and 5 from J; bases not matched to a gene: 7. CDR3 amino acids: CASSGLALETGELFF. As DNA, the CDR3 is TGTGCCAGTAGTGGACTAGCCCTTGAGACCGGGGAGCTGTTTTTT.

The V call is TRBV9, the J call TRBJ1-1, with 7 bases identical to TRBD1. Looked up from germline, CDR1 is SGDLS and CDR2 is YYNGEE. The length of the CDR3 is 14 residues. The V segment lost 4 bases and the J segment 1 base; nucleotides outside the gene matches: 4. The CDR3, as DNA: TGTGCCAGCAGCCCGGGACAGTGGAACACTGAAGCTTTCTTT. It encodes CASSPGQWNTEAFF. Complete variable domain (other parts from reference TRBV9 and TRBJ1-1): DSGVTQTPKHLITATGQRVTLRCSPRSGDLSVYWYQQSLDQGLQFLIQYYNGEERAKGNILERFSAQQFPDLHSELNLSSLELGDSALYFCASSPGQWNTEAFFGQGTRLTVV.

V gene TRBV11-2 combines with J gene TRBJ2-7; unclear D gene. This CDR3 is 11 amino acids long. Per the germline V gene, CDR1 is SGHAT and CDR2 is FQNNGV. Trimming shortened V by 1 base and J by 7 bases, and 5 bases separated the two germline ends. The CDR3 DNA reads TGTGCCAGCAGCTTAGTTTATGAGCAGTACTTC. It translates to CASSLVYEQYF.

The gene calls are TRBV28 and TRBJ2-1, with TRBD2 matching over 7 bases. J lost 4 bases, V lost 7 bases, and 7 bases had no gene match. This CDR3 is 14 amino acids long. The germline V gene encodes CDR1 MDHEN and CDR2 SYDVKM. The CDR3 loop is CASTRASGYNEQFF. The CDR3 region has the DNA TGTGCCAGCACCAGGGCTAGCGGATACAATGAGCAGTTCTTC.

This clone was recorded only once. The chain employs TRBV29-1 and TRBJ2-5; the D gene is possibly TRBD1 (5 bases). From germline, CDR1 is SQVTM and CDR2 ANQGSEA. The CDR3 covers 15 residues. V was shortened by 7 bases and J by 0 bases, with 18 bases between the two germline ends. The CDR3 DNA sequence: TGCAGCGGACCTAGGGGCCACTCGTACCAAGAGACCCAGTACTTC. This sequence encodes CSGPRGHSYQETQYF.

The chain joins TRBV5-8 to TRBJ2-4, with 10 positions matching TRBD1. CDR3 length: 18 amino acids. V was pared by 4 bases and J by 0 bases, with 10 bases of the junction left unmatched. In germline, CDR1 is SGHTS, CDR2 YDEGEE. The CDR3: CASSPSLGTGVAKNIQYF. The CDR3 DNA reads as TGTGCCAGCAGCCCAAGCCTTGGGACAGGGGTAGCCAAAAACATTCAGTACTTC.

The chain recombines TRBV5-6 with TRBJ2-5, with D possibly matching TRBD2 (6 bases). Germline lookup yields CDR1 SGHDT and CDR2 YYEEEE. The germline V and J ends were trimmed by 2 bases and 4 bases, with 6 bases remaining between them. This CDR3 is 12 amino acids long. CDR3 DNA: TGTGCCAGCAGCTTCGGGGGAGAGACCCAGTACTTC. This gives the protein CASSFGGETQYF. The full variable domain, in which reference TRBV5-6 and TRBJ2-5 provide the parts outside the CDR3, is DAGVTQSPTHLIKTRGQQVTLRCSPKSGHDTVSWYQQALGQGPQFIFQYYEEEERQRGNFPDRFSGHQFPNYSSELNVNALLLGDSALYLCASSFGGETQYFGPGTRLLVL.

This clone was counted only a few times. The chain is built from TRBV19 and TRBJ2-2, with D unresolved. The CDR3 consists of 11 residues. V lost 8 bases, J lost 6 bases, and 7 bases lay in between. The germline V gene encodes CDR1 LNHDA and CDR2 SQIVND (reference sequence). This chain's CDR3 is CASARAGELFF. CDR3 nucleotide sequence: TGTGCCAGTGCCCGGGCCGGGGAGCTGTTTTTT.

A word on this clone: This CDR3 is also generated by other DNA sequences in the sample. The chain uses TRBV7-2 and TRBJ1-2; D ambiguous. The ends were cut back, 0 bases at V and 2 bases at J, with 4 bases in the middle. The CDR3 loop spans 13 amino acids. CDR1 is SGHTA, CDR2 FQGNSA, per germline. CDR3 in DNA: TGTGCCAGCAGCTTAGCGCTAAACTATGGCTACACCTTC. Its protein is CASSLALNYGYTF.

V and J are TRBV5-1 and TRBJ1-3; a weak D match, TRBD1 (6 bases). Germline CDR1 reads SGHRS; CDR2 reads YFSETQ. The CDR3 spans 16 residues. V shed 2 bases and J shed 0 bases, with 12 bases lying between them. As DNA, the CDR3 is TGCGCCAGCAGCTTTTTACAGGGTTACTCTGGAAACACCATATATTTT. Protein: CASSFLQGYSGNTIYF.

The chain employs TRBV18 and TRBJ1-6; no reliable D call. The CDR3 covers 14 residues. Germline V gene sequence: CDR1 KGHSH, CDR2 LQKENI. Between the trimmed V and J ends, which lost 4 bases and 6 bases, there was a span of 10 bases. As DNA, the CDR3 is TGTGCCAGCTCACTGGCAGTTTTTAATTCACCCCTCCACTTT. This codes for CASSLAVFNSPLHF. The full variable domain, completed using reference TRBV18 and TRBJ1-6, is NAGVMQNPRHLVRRRGQEARLRCSPMKGHSHVYWYRQLPEEGLKFMVYLQKENIIDESGMPKERFSAEFPKEGPSILRIQQVVRGDSAAYFCASSLAVFNSPLHFGNGTRLTVT.

The chain couples TRBV7-2 to TRBJ1-1; D not resolved. Germline CDR1 and CDR2: SGHTA and FQGNSA. The length of the CDR3 is 15 residues. Trimming took 5 bases from V and 0 from J, leaving 13 bases between them. CDR3 sequence reads: CASSARGSMNTEAFF. The CDR3 DNA follows: TGTGCCAGCAGCGCACGCGGGAGCATGAACACTGAAGCTTTCTTT.

The chain is built from TRBV19 and TRBJ1-6; D is undetermined. V was clipped by 10 bases and J by 8 bases, with 24 bases between them. The germline V gene has CDR1 LNHDA and CDR2 SQIVND (reference sequence). The CDR3 sequence is 16 residues long. The CDR3 protein is CATYGTLPAADSPLHF. The CDR3 DNA reads as TGTGCCACCTACGGTACTTTGCCCGCGGCGGATTCACCCCTCCACTTT.

This clone was recorded once. The chain carries TRBV14 and TRBJ2-7, with 9 bases identical to TRBD1. Trimming removed 3 bases from V and 2 bases from J; junction bases left unmatched: 8. The CDR3 contains 16 residues. Per the germline V gene, CDR1 is SGHDN and CDR2 is FVKESK. Here the CDR3 reads CASSQTPGTGPYEQYF. The CDR3 nucleotides are TGTGCCAGCAGCCAGACTCCCGGGACAGGGCCCTACGAGCAGTACTTC.

Here the CDR3 DNA reads TGTGCCAGTAGTGCCCCCAGGGATATAAACTATGGCTACACCTTC. The encoded protein is CASSAPRDINYGYTF. The chain carries TRBV19 and TRBJ1-2; D might be TRBD1 (5 bases). V lost 5 bases and J lost 2, with 15 bases in between. Germline CDR1 is LNHDA and CDR2 is SQIVND (reference sequence). The CDR3 runs to 15 residues.

Notes on this clone: Other DNA sequences in the sample encode the same CDR3. This chain links TRBV27 with TRBJ1-5; tentative D call: TRBD1 (5 bases). Germline V gene sequence: CDR1 MNHEY, CDR2 SMNVEV (reference sequence). The CDR3 sequence is 13 residues long. Between the trimmed V and J ends, which lost 3 bases and 5 bases, there was a span of 8 bases. The DNA of the CDR3 is TGTGCCAGCAGTTTGCTAGGGGATCAGCCCCAGCATTTT. Protein product: CASSLLGDQPQHF.

As regards this clone: The germline gene is not matched at one end of the junction; a read error may be the cause. The chain joins TRBV7-9 to TRBJ2-1, with D tentatively TRBD2 (6 bases). CDR1 is SEHNR and CDR2 is FQNEAQ in the germline V gene (reference sequence). CDR3 length equals 17 residues. The CDR3, as DNA: TGTGCCAGCAGCCTAGCACCGGGACTCGGAGGAGGCGATGAGCAGTTCTTC. The encoded protein is CASSLAPGLGGGDEQFF. The full variable domain, in which reference TRBV7-9 and TRBJ2-1 provide the parts outside the CDR3, is DTGVSQNPRHKITKRGQNVTFRCDPISEHNRLYWYRQTLGQGPEFLTYFQNEAQLEKSRLLSDRFSAERPKGSFSTLEIQRTEQGDSAMYLCASSLAPGLGGGDEQFFGPGTRLTVL.

V is TRBV19 and J is TRBJ1-4, with a possible D match to TRBD1 (5 bases). Germline CDR1 is LNHDA and CDR2 is SQIVND (reference sequence). Between the trimmed V and J ends, which lost 5 bases and 7 bases, there was a span of 17 bases. CDR3 length: 15 amino acids. This CDR3 is CASSARSREGEKLFF. The CDR3 nucleotides read TGTGCCAGTAGTGCGAGATCCAGGGAGGGTGAAAAACTGTTTTTT.

The chain recombines TRBV27 with TRBJ1-2; 7 positions agree with TRBD1. Germline V CDR1 and CDR2: MNHEY, SMNVEV (reference sequence). Losses at the gene ends were 2 bases for V and 3 bases for J; bases not matched to a gene: 0. The CDR3 has 13 residues. DNA of the CDR3: TGTGCCAGCAGTTTAGGGACAGACTATGGCTACACCTTC. Translation: CASSLGTDYGYTF.

Only one count was recorded for this clone. Within the sample, other DNA sequences also encode this same CDR3. The chain uses TRBV18 and TRBJ2-5, with D uncertain. V lost 0 bases and J 1 base, leaving 3 bases between the germline ends. This CDR3 region has 13 residues. CDR1 and CDR2 from the germline V gene are KGHSH and LQKENI. The CDR3 reads CASSPPSQETQYF. CDR3 nucleotides: TGTGCCAGCTCACCACCTAGCCAAGAGACCCAGTACTTC.

This clone appeared once. The rearrangement joins TRBV10-3 to TRBJ2-5; 12 bases map to TRBD2. The CDR3 loop spans 13 amino acids. Trimming at V came to 6 bases and at J to 4 bases, leaving 0 bases not matched to a gene. The V gene's germline CDR1 is ENHRY and CDR2 SYGVKD. The CDR3 nucleotides read TGTGCCATCAGGGGACTAGCGGGAGAGACCCAGTACTTC. This encodes CAIRGLAGETQYF.

V gene TRBV5-3 combines with J gene TRBJ2-1; TRBD2 might be the D (6 bases). TRBV5-3 qualifies as an ORF whose function is uncertain. V was shortened by 1 base and J by 0 bases, with 14 bases between the two germline ends. CDR3 length equals 17 residues. CDR3 coding DNA: TGTGCCAGAAGCTTGCTACTAGCAGCTAGCTCCTACAATGAGCAGTTCTTC. This gives the protein CARSLLLAASSYNEQFF.